These T cell receptor beta chains were read from a single sample in a study of T cell changes during pregnancy in multiple sclerosis. Clones were read by immunoSEQ multiplex PCR, and TCRdb kept only the in-frame ones, dropping some. The table records around 100,000 clones, around nine tenths of them present only once. Sequencing was performed on peripheral blood, taken in the second trimester of pregnancy. These receptors were obtained from a female donor with multiple sclerosis, enrolled in a pregnancy study. Each CDR3 is given with its conserved first and last residue. Fields, in order: clone size, D gene, V gene, J gene, CDR3 length, CDR3 protein, CDR3 DNA. D genes are given only for firm matches. Expanded clones are given a class, and other clones once, few, many or no size at all.

NA	NA	TRBV18	TRBJ1-1	12	CASSSMNTEAFF	TGTGCCAGCTCATCCATGAACACTGAAGCTTTCTTT
NA	TRBD2	TRBV9	TRBJ2-7	15	CASSPSSGSSYEQYF	TGTGCCAGCAGCCCATCTAGCGGGAGCTCCTACGAGCAGTACTTC
few	TRBD1	TRBV30	TRBJ1-1	13	CAWSRGTGDEAFF	TGTGCCTGGAGTCGTGGGACAGGGGATGAAGCTTTCTTT
NA	NA	TRBV28	TRBJ1-5	16	CASSSLPSESNQPQHF	TGTGCCAGCAGTTCCCTCCCCTCGGAGAGCAATCAGCCCCAGCATTTT
NA	TRBD1	TRBV6-6	TRBJ1-6	15	CASRAQGALNSPLHF	TGTGCCAGCAGGGCTCAGGGGGCTCTAAATTCACCCCTCCACTTT
NA	NA	TRBV20-1	TRBJ1-2	11	CSARGLHGYTF	TGCAGTGCTAGAGGACTGCATGGCTACACCTTC
NA	NA	TRBV27	TRBJ2-5	16	CASRSTAYPSQETQYF	TGTGCCAGCAGATCTACCGCGTATCCTTCTCAAGAGACCCAGTACTTC
NA	TRBD1	TRBV15	TRBJ1-4	15	CATRIDWTGGEKLFF	TGTGCCACCAGAATCGACTGGACAGGGGGAGAAAAACTGTTTTTT
NA	TRBD1	TRBV27	TRBJ2-4	15	CASSYTGGKVDIQYF	TGTGCCAGCAGTTATACAGGGGGTAAGGTTGACATTCAGTACTTC
few	TRBD2	TRBV5-4	TRBJ2-2	15	CASSLGASGTGELFF	TGTGCCAGCAGCTTGGGAGCTAGCGGGACCGGGGAGCTGTTTTTT
NA	TRBD2	TRBV5-6	TRBJ2-1	15	CASSITSGAYNEQFF	TGTGCCAGCAGCATTACTAGCGGGGCCTACAATGAGCAGTTCTTC
NA	NA	TRBV28	TRBJ1-1	16	CASSLTGGSRNTEAFF	TGTGCCAGCAGTTTAACGGGGGGCTCAAGGAACACTGAAGCTTTCTTT
once	TRBD2	TRBV9	TRBJ2-2	15	CASSVGAGGTGELFF	TGTGCCAGCAGCGTAGGGGCGGGAGGGACCGGGGAGCTGTTTTTT
NA	TRBD1	TRBV6-1	TRBJ1-1	15	CASSEGRGRYTEAFF	TGTGCCAGCAGTGAAGGTAGGGGGCGGTATACTGAAGCTTTCTTT
once	TRBD2	TRBV4-1	TRBJ2-3	17	CASSQSSGGGTTDAQYF	TGCGCCAGCAGCCAATCAAGTGGCGGGGGGACCACAGATGCGCAGTATTTT
NA	TRBD2	TRBV5-4	TRBJ2-5	16	CASSLGPSGGQETQYF	TGTGCCAGCAGCTTGGGTCCTAGCGGGGGACAAGAGACCCAGTACTTC
once	NA	TRBV6-6	TRBJ1-2	14	CASSYSQREYGYTF	TGTGCCAGCAGTTACTCGCAAAGGGAGTATGGCTACACCTTC